These T cell receptor beta chains were read from a single sample in a study of regulatory T cells in long-lasting Graves disease. MiXCR, applied by TCRdb to the multiplex PCR reads, yields one record per CDR3 protein. Altogether 360,000 or so distinct CDR3 sequences are present, approximately 15% being singletons, with the ten largest covering about 32%. The same sample was also studied in work on T cells in Graves' hyperthyroidism and ophthalmopathy.

Material: peripheral blood mononuclear cells (PBMCs), obtained at new diagnosis, from a patient treated with antithyroid drugs. These receptors were collected from a middle-aged man with Graves disease. The CDR3 runs from the conserved cysteine through the conserved F or W. A D gene is named only where the DNA matches it firmly. Rows may omit the clone size; those that give it use once, few, many or a size class.

V gene: TRBV27
D gene: -
clone size: many
J gene: TRBJ2-3
CDR3 length: 11
CDR3 protein: CASRKTDTQYF
CDR3 DNA: TGTGCCAGCAGAAAGACAGATACGCAGTATTTT

V gene: TRBV12-3/TRBV12-4
D gene: -
clone size: few
J gene: TRBJ2-3
CDR3 length: 14
CDR3 protein: CASSSTGTATTQYF
CDR3 DNA: TGTGCCAGCAGTTCCACCGGGACGGCAACCACGCAGTATTTT

V gene: TRBV12-3/TRBV12-4
D gene: -
clone size: many
J gene: TRBJ1-5
CDR3 length: 15
CDR3 protein: CASSLRDGSNQPQHF
CDR3 DNA: TGTGCCAGCAGTCTCCGGGACGGTAGCAATCAGCCCCAGCATTTT

V gene: TRBV5-6
D gene: TRBD1
clone size: many
J gene: TRBJ1-1
CDR3 length: 17
CDR3 protein: CASSLAGQGIWNTEAFF
CDR3 DNA: TGTGCCAGCAGCTTGGCGGGACAGGGCATTTGGAACACTGAAGCTTTCTTT

V gene: TRBV28
D gene: -
clone size: few
J gene: TRBJ1-1
CDR3 length: 13
CDR3 protein: CASSWVSNTEAFF
CDR3 DNA: TGTGCCAGCAGTTGGGTATCGAACACTGAAGCTTTCTTT

V gene: TRBV14
D gene: TRBD2
clone size: few
J gene: TRBJ2-5
CDR3 length: 16
CDR3 protein: CASSPTGLAGGTTQYF
CDR3 DNA: TGTGCCAGCAGCCCAACCGGCCTAGCGGGGGGGACAACCCAGTACTTC

V gene: TRBV29-1
D gene: -
clone size: -
J gene: TRBJ1-5
CDR3 length: 13
CDR3 protein: CSVQGQSNQPQHF
CDR3 DNA: TGCAGCGTTCAAGGACAGTCAAATCAGCCCCAGCATTTT

V gene: TRBV29-1
D gene: -
clone size: many
J gene: TRBJ2-3
CDR3 length: 13
CDR3 protein: CSVDKGAADTQYF
CDR3 DNA: TGCAGCGTAGATAAAGGAGCCGCAGATACGCAGTATTTT

V gene: TRBV7-2
D gene: TRBD1
clone size: -
J gene: TRBJ2-7
CDR3 length: 13
CDR3 protein: CASSTTGVNEQYF
CDR3 DNA: TGTGCCAGCAGCACGACAGGGGTCAACGAGCAGTACTTC

V gene: TRBV6-2/TRBV6-3
D gene: -
clone size: many
J gene: TRBJ1-5
CDR3 length: 15
CDR3 protein: CASSYGQGPNQPQHF
CDR3 DNA: TGTGCCAGCAGTTACGGGCAGGGCCCTAATCAGCCCCAGCATTTT

V gene: TRBV27
D gene: -
clone size: -
J gene: TRBJ2-7
CDR3 length: 16
CDR3 protein: CASSSSLGDTSYEQYF
CDR3 DNA: TGTGCCAGCAGTTCGAGCCTAGGGGACACCTCCTACGAGCAGTACTTC

V gene: TRBV19
D gene: -
clone size: few
J gene: TRBJ2-4
CDR3 length: 14
CDR3 protein: CASSMVSVKNIQYF
CDR3 DNA: TGTGCCAGTAGTATGGTGTCCGTCAAAAACATTCAGTACTTC

V gene: TRBV20-1
D gene: -
clone size: many
J gene: TRBJ1-1
CDR3 length: 14
CDR3 protein: CSARAGSMNTEAFF
CDR3 DNA: TGCAGTGCTAGGGCAGGATCTATGAACACTGAAGCTTTCTTT

V gene: TRBV11-2
D gene: -
clone size: many
J gene: TRBJ2-5
CDR3 length: 16
CDR3 protein: CASSLDLARGQETQYF
CDR3 DNA: TGTGCCAGCAGCTTAGATCTGGCTAGAGGGCAAGAGACCCAGTACTTC

V gene: TRBV7-2
D gene: -
clone size: many
J gene: TRBJ2-5
CDR3 length: 14
CDR3 protein: CASRRMGGVETQYF
CDR3 DNA: TGTGCCAGCAGGAGGATGGGGGGCGTGGAGACCCAGTACTTC

V gene: TRBV6-5
D gene: -
clone size: few
J gene: TRBJ2-6
CDR3 length: 18
CDR3 protein: CASSYGPRGASGANVLTF
CDR3 DNA: TGTGCCAGCAGTTACGGGCCCAGGGGGGCCTCTGGGGCCAACGTCCTGACTTTC

V gene: TRBV5-1
D gene: -
clone size: many
J gene: TRBJ1-1
CDR3 length: 14
CDR3 protein: CASRASRQYPEAFF
CDR3 DNA: TGCGCCAGCAGAGCCTCCCGACAGTATCCTGAAGCTTTCTTT

V gene: TRBV20-1
D gene: -
clone size: -
J gene: TRBJ2-2
CDR3 length: 13
CDR3 protein: CSAEGVNTGELFF
CDR3 DNA: TGCAGTGCAGAGGGGGTAAACACCGGGGAGCTGTTTTTT

V gene: TRBV6-1
D gene: -
clone size: few
J gene: TRBJ1-3
CDR3 length: 15
CDR3 protein: CASTKKAFSGNTIYF
CDR3 DNA: TGTGCCAGCACCAAAAAGGCTTTCTCTGGAAACACCATATATTTT

V gene: TRBV20-1
D gene: -
clone size: -
J gene: TRBJ2-6
CDR3 length: 17
CDR3 protein: CSARDNGGNSGANVLTF
CDR3 DNA: TGCAGTGCTAGAGATAACGGCGGAAACTCTGGGGCCAACGTCCTGACTTTC

V gene: TRBV4-1
D gene: -
clone size: few
J gene: TRBJ1-1
CDR3 length: 13
CDR3 protein: CASSQDFASEAFF
CDR3 DNA: TGCGCCAGCAGCCAAGATTTTGCTTCTGAAGCTTTCTTT

V gene: TRBV28
D gene: -
clone size: few
J gene: TRBJ1-2
CDR3 length: 13
CDR3 protein: CASSLQPNYGYTF
CDR3 DNA: TGTGCCAGCAGTTTACAGCCTAACTATGGCTACACCTTC

V gene: TRBV27
D gene: -
clone size: many
J gene: TRBJ2-7
CDR3 length: 11
CDR3 protein: CASTPSYEQYF
CDR3 DNA: TGTGCCAGCACACCTTCCTACGAGCAGTACTTC

V gene: TRBV28
D gene: TRBD2
clone size: many
J gene: TRBJ2-1
CDR3 length: 15
CDR3 protein: CASRGTSGGNNEQFF
CDR3 DNA: TGTGCCAGCAGGGGGACTAGCGGGGGGAACAATGAGCAGTTCTTC

V gene: TRBV18
D gene: -
clone size: -
J gene: TRBJ1-3
CDR3 length: 13
CDR3 protein: CASSPWTGNAIYF
CDR3 DNA: TGTGCCAGCTCACCATGGACCGGCAACGCCATATATTTT

V gene: TRBV2
D gene: -
clone size: many
J gene: TRBJ2-3
CDR3 length: 14
CDR3 protein: CASREPGSTDTQYF
CDR3 DNA: TGTGCCAGCAGGGAGCCAGGGAGCACAGATACGCAGTATTTT

V gene: TRBV2
D gene: -
clone size: many
J gene: TRBJ1-6
CDR3 length: 15
CDR3 protein: CASSEGGIVGSPLHF
CDR3 DNA: TGTGCCAGCAGTGAAGGAGGGATTGTTGGATCACCCCTCCACTTT

V gene: TRBV20-1
D gene: -
clone size: -
J gene: TRBJ1-3
CDR3 length: 14
CDR3 protein: CSARVPISGNTIYF
CDR3 DNA: TGCAGTGCTAGAGTCCCGATCTCTGGAAACACCATATATTTT

V gene: TRBV2
D gene: -
clone size: many
J gene: TRBJ2-2
CDR3 length: 12
CDR3 protein: CASSGFTGELFF
CDR3 DNA: TGTGCCAGCAGTGGCTTTACCGGGGAGCTGTTTTTT

V gene: TRBV28
D gene: -
clone size: many
J gene: TRBJ1-4
CDR3 length: 15
CDR3 protein: CASSLDGPRGEKLFF
CDR3 DNA: TGTGCCAGCAGCCTAGACGGACCCCGAGGTGAAAAACTGTTTTTT

V gene: TRBV5-4
D gene: -
clone size: -
J gene: TRBJ2-7
CDR3 length: 13
CDR3 protein: CASNHRNSGEQYF
CDR3 DNA: TGTGCCAGCAACCACAGGAATTCAGGCGAGCAGTACTTC

V gene: TRBV7-9
D gene: -
clone size: many
J gene: TRBJ2-7
CDR3 length: 14
CDR3 protein: CASSQGLLIYEQYF
CDR3 DNA: TGTGCCAGCAGCCAGGGCCTCCTCATCTACGAGCAGTACTTC

V gene: TRBV9
D gene: TRBD1
clone size: -
J gene: TRBJ2-1
CDR3 length: 15
CDR3 protein: CASSETGGTYNEQFF
CDR3 DNA: TGTGCCAGCAGCGAGACAGGGGGCACCTACAATGAGCAGTTCTTC

V gene: TRBV6-5
D gene: TRBD1
clone size: many
J gene: TRBJ1-6
CDR3 length: 14
CDR3 protein: CASSYDRVGSPLHF
CDR3 DNA: TGTGCCAGCAGTTACGACAGGGTGGGCTCACCCCTCCACTTT

V gene: TRBV7-9
D gene: TRBD2
clone size: -
J gene: TRBJ2-2
CDR3 length: 15
CDR3 protein: CASSPPGLDTGELFF
CDR3 DNA: TGTGCCAGCAGCCCACCGGGACTAGACACCGGGGAGCTGTTTTTT

V gene: TRBV3-1
D gene: -
clone size: many
J gene: TRBJ2-3
CDR3 length: 15
CDR3 protein: CASSQEWGAGDTQYF
CDR3 DNA: TGTGCCAGCAGCCAAGAATGGGGGGCCGGAGATACGCAGTATTTT

V gene: TRBV10-3
D gene: TRBD1
clone size: few
J gene: TRBJ2-1
CDR3 length: 15
CDR3 protein: CAISSLEGAFNEQFF
CDR3 DNA: TGTGCCATCAGCAGTCTCGAGGGGGCCTTCAATGAGCAGTTCTTC

V gene: TRBV6-2/TRBV6-3
D gene: -
clone size: -
J gene: TRBJ1-4
CDR3 length: 14
CDR3 protein: CASRWELTDEKLFF
CDR3 DNA: TGTGCCAGCAGATGGGAGCTCACGGACGAAAAACTGTTTTTT

V gene: TRBV2
D gene: TRBD1
clone size: many
J gene: TRBJ2-2
CDR3 length: 13
CDR3 protein: CASSGQGSGELFF
CDR3 DNA: TGTGCCAGCAGTGGACAGGGGTCCGGGGAGCTGTTTTTT

V gene: TRBV2
D gene: -
clone size: -
J gene: TRBJ2-5
CDR3 length: 12
CDR3 protein: CASSGTQETQYF
CDR3 DNA: TGTGCCAGCAGTGGGACACAAGAGACCCAGTACTTC

V gene: TRBV29-1
D gene: TRBD1
clone size: few
J gene: TRBJ2-1
CDR3 length: 13
CDR3 protein: CSVGQGWDNEQFF
CDR3 DNA: TGCAGCGTGGGACAGGGGTGGGACAATGAGCAGTTCTTC

V gene: TRBV6-1
D gene: TRBD1
clone size: few
J gene: TRBJ1-2
CDR3 length: 13
CDR3 protein: CAIKRGQNYGYTF
CDR3 DNA: TGTGCCATCAAAAGGGGGCAGAACTATGGCTACACCTTC

V gene: TRBV6-9
D gene: -
clone size: -
J gene: TRBJ2-7
CDR3 length: 15
CDR3 protein: CASSYAKYGAEEQYF
CDR3 DNA: TGTGCCAGCAGTTACGCCAAGTACGGGGCAGAGGAGCAGTACTTC

V gene: TRBV24-1
D gene: -
clone size: many
J gene: TRBJ2-7
CDR3 length: 14
CDR3 protein: CATSDRGVEDEQYF
CDR3 DNA: TGTGCCACCAGTGATCGAGGGGTGGAAGACGAGCAGTACTTC

V gene: TRBV5-1
D gene: -
clone size: many
J gene: TRBJ2-1
CDR3 length: 15
CDR3 protein: CASSTGPQGDNEQFF
CDR3 DNA: TGCGCCAGCAGTACCGGGCCCCAAGGGGACAATGAGCAGTTCTTC

V gene: TRBV7-3
D gene: TRBD1
clone size: many
J gene: TRBJ2-3
CDR3 length: 15
CDR3 protein: CASSRGQPSTDTQYF
CDR3 DNA: TGTGCCAGCAGCAGGGGACAGCCCAGCACAGATACGCAGTATTTT

V gene: TRBV5-1
D gene: TRBD1
clone size: -
J gene: TRBJ1-3
CDR3 length: 16
CDR3 protein: CASSLDGQGNGNTIYF
CDR3 DNA: TGCGCCAGCAGCTTGGATGGACAGGGGAATGGAAACACCATATATTTT

V gene: TRBV27
D gene: TRBD1
clone size: -
J gene: TRBJ2-2
CDR3 length: 15
CDR3 protein: CASSDRGSVTGELFF
CDR3 DNA: TGTGCCAGCAGTGACAGGGGGTCGGTCACCGGGGAGCTGTTTTTT

V gene: TRBV28
D gene: TRBD2
clone size: -
J gene: TRBJ2-3
CDR3 length: 16
CDR3 protein: CASTPGLAGNTDTQYF
CDR3 DNA: TGTGCCAGCACTCCGGGACTAGCGGGGAACACAGATACGCAGTATTTT

V gene: TRBV6-1
D gene: TRBD1
clone size: many
J gene: TRBJ2-7
CDR3 length: 14
CDR3 protein: CASYLGDREGEQYF
CDR3 DNA: TGTGCCAGCTATCTAGGGGACAGGGAGGGGGAGCAGTACTTC

V gene: TRBV9
D gene: -
clone size: -
J gene: TRBJ2-1
CDR3 length: 14
CDR3 protein: CASSVGHGYNEQFF
CDR3 DNA: TGTGCCAGCAGCGTAGGGCACGGGTACAATGAGCAGTTCTTC

V gene: TRBV20-1
D gene: -
clone size: many
J gene: TRBJ1-1
CDR3 length: 13
CDR3 protein: CSARDGRNTEAFF
CDR3 DNA: TGCAGTGCTAGAGATGGAAGGAACACTGAAGCTTTCTTT

V gene: TRBV20-1
D gene: TRBD1
clone size: many
J gene: TRBJ1-2
CDR3 length: 14
CDR3 protein: CSASGAGGNYGYTF
CDR3 DNA: TGCAGTGCTAGCGGCGCAGGGGGCAACTATGGCTACACCTTC

V gene: TRBV7-8
D gene: -
clone size: many
J gene: TRBJ2-3
CDR3 length: 13
CDR3 protein: CASSPNSGDTQYF
CDR3 DNA: TGTGCCAGCAGCCCTAATAGTGGGGATACGCAGTATTTT

V gene: TRBV7-2
D gene: -
clone size: many
J gene: TRBJ2-5
CDR3 length: 14
CDR3 protein: CASTRRQGQETQYF
CDR3 DNA: TGTGCCAGCACCCGCCGGCAGGGACAAGAGACCCAGTACTTC

V gene: TRBV11-2
D gene: -
clone size: many
J gene: TRBJ2-1
CDR3 length: 14
CDR3 protein: CASSAMDGENEQFF
CDR3 DNA: TGTGCCAGCAGCGCCATGGACGGGGAAAATGAGCAGTTCTTC

V gene: TRBV28
D gene: TRBD2
clone size: many
J gene: TRBJ2-5
CDR3 length: 15
CDR3 protein: CASSHRTSGEETQYF
CDR3 DNA: TGTGCCAGCAGTCATCGGACTAGCGGGGAGGAGACCCAGTACTTC

V gene: TRBV4-2
D gene: -
clone size: -
J gene: TRBJ2-7
CDR3 length: 16
CDR3 protein: CASSQDWARASYEQYF
CDR3 DNA: TGTGCCAGCAGCCAAGACTGGGCCAGGGCCTCCTACGAGCAGTACTTC

V gene: TRBV5-1
D gene: -
clone size: -
J gene: TRBJ1-1
CDR3 length: 13
CDR3 protein: CASSPTGNTEASF
CDR3 DNA: TGCGCCAGCAGCCCTACAGGAAACACTGAAGCTTCCTTT

V gene: TRBV3-1
D gene: -
clone size: few
J gene: TRBJ2-1
CDR3 length: 16
CDR3 protein: CASSPRLGTLDNEQFF
CDR3 DNA: TGTGCCAGCAGCCCCCGCTTAGGGACCCTCGACAATGAGCAGTTCTTC